This entry lists 25 T cell receptor beta chains sequenced from one sample in a study of blood T cell repertoires in COVID-19. TCRdb keeps only in-frame clones here, not all; method: immunoSEQ multiplex PCR. Among a few hundred thousand clones, 90% were seen once, and the ten largest hold around 0.6%. Sample: PBMCs or T cells enriched from blood (not recorded which). These receptors were taken from a man aged 18 to 30 who had recovered from COVID-19.

The J gene is TRBJ2-7, the V gene TRBV5-4; the D is unclear. Per the germline V gene, CDR1 is SGHNT and CDR2 is YYREEE (reference sequence). The CDR3 spans 12 residues. Trimming stripped 4 bases from V and 6 bases from J, with 11 bases between. CDR3 protein: CASSPHTGEQYF. The CDR3 DNA reads as TGTGCCAGCAGCCCTCACACGGGCGAGCAGTACTTC.

The gene calls are TRBV9 and TRBJ1-6; TRBD1 might be the D (6 bases). CDR1 and CDR2 from the germline V gene are SGDLS and YYNGEE. The CDR3 totals 15 residues. Trimming pared 6 bases from V and 5 bases from J, leaving 15 bases between. Written as DNA, the CDR3 is TGTGCCAGCACCCAGAGGGACATACATAATTCACCCCTCCACTTT. Encoded protein: CASTQRDIHNSPLHF.

The rearrangement links TRBV20-1 to TRBJ2-1; 7 positions agree with TRBD2. Germline-derived CDR1 and CDR2 are DFQATT and SNEGSKA (reference sequence). This CDR3 contains 14 residues. Trimming cost V 3 bases and J 9 bases; bases outside gene matches: 11. CDR3 loop: CSASLQRRESEQFF. In DNA, the CDR3 is TGCAGTGCTAGTCTCCAGCGGCGGGAGAGTGAGCAGTTCTTC.

The chain joins TRBV7-8 to TRBJ1-5; 10 positions agree with TRBD1. The length of the CDR3 is 15 residues. The germline CDR1 and CDR2 sequences are SGHVS and FQNEAQ. V lost 1 base, J lost 7 bases, and 4 bases stayed unmatched. The CDR3 reads CASSLVGDRGQPQHF. DNA for the CDR3: TGTGCCAGCAGCTTAGTTGGGGACAGGGGCCAGCCCCAGCATTTT.

The chain has TRBV27 and TRBJ2-5, with D maybe TRBD1 (5 bases). With 5 bases removed from V and 3 bases from J, the gap between germline ends came to 22 bases. CDR1 and CDR2 from the germline V gene are MNHEY and SMNVEV (reference sequence). The CDR3 contains 17 residues. The CDR3 protein is CASSPLLSQGHEETQYF. The CDR3 coding sequence is TGTGCCAGCAGTCCCCTCCTCTCTCAGGGCCACGAAGAGACCCAGTACTTC.

This sequence joins TRBV30 and TRBJ2-5, with D unclear. The germline CDR1 and CDR2 sequences are GTSNPN and SVGIG (reference sequence). The CDR3 runs 12 residues. Trimming removed 3 bases at V and 13 bases at J, with 18 bases between. CDR3 sequence: CAWRAATPVPYF. The CDR3 DNA follows: TGTGCCTGGAGAGCCGCTACTCCTGTTCCGTACTTC.

A single count supports this clone. The chain joins TRBV28 to TRBJ1-2, with D unresolved. CDR1 and CDR2 (germline): MDHEN, SYDVKM. The ends were cut back, 1 base at V and 5 bases at J, with 17 bases in the middle. The CDR3 extends over 16 amino acids. The CDR3 protein is CASSLSLTAVSYGYTF. The CDR3 coding sequence is TGTGCCAGCAGTTTATCACTCACCGCGGTCTCTTATGGCTACACCTTC.

This clone was detected a few times. The rearrangement uses TRBV28 and TRBJ1-3, with a weak D call TRBD1 (5 bases). The germline gives CDR1 MDHEN, CDR2 SYDVKM. The CDR3 is made up of 14 amino acids. V lost 5 bases and J lost 14, with 22 bases in between. This CDR3 reads CASSPQVAVGRVYF. In DNA, the CDR3 is TGTGCCAGCAGTCCACAGGTGGCCGTCGGACGGGTATATTTT.

The CDR3 loop reads CASTSPGSQNEKLFF. The DNA for the CDR3 is TGTGCCAGTACTTCCCCAGGCAGCCAAAATGAAAAACTGTTTTTT. The rearrangement joins TRBV19 to TRBJ1-4; D is unclear. This CDR3 has 15 residues. Germline CDR1 reads LNHDA; CDR2 reads SQIVND (reference sequence). The V gene lost 7 bases and the J gene lost 5 bases, with 17 bases spanning the gap. The full variable domain, with the rest looked up from reference TRBV19 and TRBJ1-4, is DGGITQSPKYLFRKEGQNVTLSCEQNLNHDAMYWYRQDPGQGLRLIYYSQIVNDFQKGDIAEGYSVSREKKESFPLTVTSAQKNPTAFYLCASTSPGSQNEKLFFGSGTQLSVL.

This chain joins TRBV29-1 and TRBJ2-5; TRBD2 aligns across 9 bases. This CDR3 is 15 amino acids long. Germline V CDR1 and CDR2: SQVTM, ANQGSEA. The V gene end was trimmed by 2 bases and the J gene end by 4 bases; junction bases not matched to a gene: 8. The CDR3 DNA sequence: TGCAGCGTTGAAAAAAGGGGTAGCGGGAGAGAGACCCAGTACTTC. Encoded protein: CSVEKRGSGRETQYF. Looking up the rest from reference TRBV29-1 and TRBJ2-5 gives the full variable domain: SAVISQKPSRDICQRGTSLTIQCQVDSQVTMMFWYRQQPGQSLTLIATANQGSEATYESGFVIDKFPISRPNLTFSTLTVSNMSPEDSSIYLCSVEKRGSGRETQYFGPGTRLLVL.

V is TRBV18 and J is TRBJ1-1; weak D call: TRBD1 (5 bases). This CDR3 contains 14 residues. CDR1 KGHSH and CDR2 LQKENI come from the germline V gene. V lost 3 bases to trimming and J lost 6 bases, with 14 bases between them. DNA of the CDR3: TGTGCCAGCTCACCTACTCAGGGAAGGGCTGAAGCTTTCTTT. Its translation is CASSPTQGRAEAFF.

V gene TRBV28 combines with J gene TRBJ2-1, with 7 positions matching TRBD1. The CDR3 runs 16 residues. Trimming at V came to 6 bases and at J to 3 bases, leaving 11 bases not matched to a gene. The germline CDR1 and CDR2 sequences are MDHEN and SYDVKM. The CDR3 sequence: CASRLVSTGYYNEQFF. The CDR3 DNA is TGTGCCAGCAGACTTGTTTCGACAGGGTACTACAATGAGCAGTTCTTC.

The rearrangement uses TRBV19 and TRBJ1-2, with D uncertain. V was trimmed by 4 bases and J by 8 bases, leaving 14 bases between them. The germline V gene has CDR1 LNHDA and CDR2 SQIVND (reference sequence). The CDR3 has 13 amino acids. The CDR3 DNA follows: TGTGCCAGTAGTAGTAGATCTGGCGGCGGCTACACCTTC. As protein: CASSSRSGGGYTF.

The rearrangement links TRBV24-1 to TRBJ1-2, with D possibly matching TRBD1 (5 bases). This CDR3 comprises 14 residues. Germline V gene sequence: CDR1 KGHDR, CDR2 SFDVKD. The germline V and J ends were trimmed by 3 bases and 7 bases, with 14 bases remaining between them. The CDR3 bases are TGTGCCACCAGTGATCCATCAAGGGGCGGTGGCTACACCTTC. Translated: CATSDPSRGGGYTF.

The chain links TRBV7-8 to TRBJ2-7, with D perhaps TRBD2 (6 bases). The V end lost 6 bases, the J end lost 0 bases, and 18 bases lay between the germline ends. Germline V gene lookup returns CDR1 SGHVS and CDR2 FQNEAQ. The CDR3 is made up of 16 amino acids. The CDR3 bases are TGTGCCAGCAGACAATCCCGCGGCGGGAACTCCTACGAGCAGTACTTC. As protein: CASRQSRGGNSYEQYF.

J is TRBJ2-7 and V is TRBV5-4, with 8 bases identical to TRBD1. Trimming cost V 3 bases and J 0 bases; bases outside gene matches: 2. Germline V gene data show CDR1 as SGHNT and CDR2 as YYREEE (reference sequence). This CDR3 is 14 amino acids long. In DNA, the CDR3 is TGTGCCAGCAGCTCGGACAGGGACTCCTACGAGCAGTACTTC. Protein sequence: CASSSDRDSYEQYF.

This chain joins TRBV4-1 and TRBJ1-5, with a tentative D call TRBD1 (6 bases). The ends were cut back, 4 bases at V and 5 bases at J, with 15 bases in the middle. The CDR3 runs to 15 residues. Germline V lookup: CDR1 MGHRA, CDR2 YSYEKL. The CDR3 nucleotides are TGCGCCAGCAGCCTCACCGGGGGGCTTGATCAGCCCCAGCATTTT. Amino acids: CASSLTGGLDQPQHF.

Only a few counts were recorded for this clone. The chain combines TRBV28 with TRBJ2-7; TRBD1 might be the D (5 bases). CDR1 and CDR2 from the germline V gene are MDHEN and SYDVKM. V lost 4 bases and J lost 3, with 13 bases in between. The CDR3 contains 14 residues. Written as DNA, the CDR3 is TGTGCCAGCAGTTCGGCAGGGAAAAACTACGAGCAGTACTTC. As protein: CASSSAGKNYEQYF.

The V call is TRBV6-5, the J call TRBJ2-1, with TRBD1 identical over 7 bases. The CDR3 spans 13 residues. V lost 2 bases and J lost 7; bases outside the gene matches: 2. CDR1 and CDR2 from the germline V gene are MNHEY and SVGAGI. CDR3 nucleotide sequence: TGTGCCAGCAGTTACAACAGGGGAAATGAGCAGTTCTTC. This gives the protein CASSYNRGNEQFF.

The chain employs TRBV19 and TRBJ1-1, with 8 bases lining up with TRBD1. The J segment lost 6 bases and the V segment lost 4 bases, leaving 7 bases of the junction unmatched. The CDR3 loop spans 14 amino acids. Looked up from germline, CDR1 is LNHDA and CDR2 is SQIVND (reference sequence). CDR3 sequence (DNA): TGTGCCAGTAGTACCGCAGGGGGCCGGGCTGAAGCTTTCTTT. Its translation is CASSTAGGRAEAFF. Full variable domain (missing parts from reference TRBV19 and TRBJ1-1): DGGITQSPKYLFRKEGQNVTLSCEQNLNHDAMYWYRQDPGQGLRLIYYSQIVNDFQKGDIAEGYSVSREKKESFPLTVTSAQKNPTAFYLCASSTAGGRAEAFFGQGTRLTVV.

The V and J genes are TRBV5-8 and TRBJ2-5, with a weak D call TRBD1 (6 bases). Germline V lookup: CDR1 SGHTS, CDR2 YDEGEE. The length of the CDR3 is 16 residues. With 3 bases removed from V and 0 bases from J, the gap between germline ends came to 15 bases. CDR3 coding DNA: TGTGCCAGCAGCTACAGGGTAGCCTCGTACCAAGAGACCCAGTACTTC. Residues: CASSYRVASYQETQYF. Using reference TRBV5-8 and TRBJ2-5 for the parts outside the CDR3, the full variable domain is EAGVTQSPTHLIKTRGQQATLRCSPISGHTSVYWYQQALGLGLQFLLWYDEGEERNRGNFPPRFSGRQFPNYSSELNVNALELEDSALYLCASSYRVASYQETQYFGPGTRLLVL.

The CDR3 DNA reads as TGTGCCAGCAGTCGCGGGGGCCCGGTCACAGATACGCAGTATTTT. Protein product: CASSRGGPVTDTQYF. The genes are TRBV5-4 and TRBJ2-3; perhaps TRBD2 as D (7 bases). Trimming left V 5 bases short and J 2 bases short, with 15 bases between. The CDR3 consists of 15 residues. CDR1 and CDR2 from the germline V gene are SGHNT and YYREEE (reference sequence).

The V call is TRBV3-1 (or the pseudogene TRBV3-2), the J call TRBJ1-2; the D is unclear. Germline V gene sequence: CDR1 LGHDT, CDR2 YNNKEL (reference sequence). V was shortened by 1 base and J by 6 bases, with 6 bases between the two germline ends. The CDR3 is 12 amino acids. CDR3 in DNA: TGTGCCAGCAGCCAAGTCGGAGATGGCTACACCTTC. Translation: CASSQVGDGYTF.

V usage is TRBV6-5 and J usage is TRBJ1-3; D not resolved. This CDR3 is built from 14 residues. CDR1 and CDR2 from the germline V gene are MNHEY and SVGAGI. With 10 bases removed from V and 0 bases from J, the gap between germline ends came to 13 bases. The chain's CDR3 is CATREESSGNTIYF. In DNA form, the CDR3 reads TGTGCCACGCGGGAGGAGAGCTCTGGAAACACCATATATTTT.

V is TRBV7-3 and J is TRBJ1-1, with D unresolved. CDR3 length equals 13 residues. Germline V gene lookup returns CDR1 SGHTA and CDR2 FQGTGA. Between the trimmed V and J ends, which lost 5 bases and 6 bases, there was a span of 13 bases. CDR3 coding DNA: TGTGCCAGCAGCGCCCTACTTTCTTCTGAAGCTTTCTTT. Amino acids: CASSALLSSEAFF.